This T cell receptor beta chain was documented in a study of shared clonotypes between healthy human individuals. This CDR3 spans 17 amino acids. CDR1 is SGHTA, CDR2 FQGNSA, per germline. V shed 2 bases, J shed 10 bases, and the junction held 14 bases outside the gene matches. Assay used: immunoSEQ multiplex PCR; TCRdb lists only in-frame clones, some missing. Of roughly 2 million clones in the sample, around 95% were seen once. This clone was seen just once. Sequenced sample: naive CD4+ T cells sorted from blood. Regarding subset: CD45RA+ positively selected. The chain carries TRBV7-2 and TRBJ1-6; 7 nucleotides align to TRBD1. The TCR comes from a young man in good health. The CDR3 loop reads CASSLFVRTGLGSPLHF. Written as DNA, the CDR3 is TGTGCCAGCAGCTTATTCGTCCGGACAGGTTTGGGGTCACCCCTCCACTTT.